The 7 T cell receptor beta chains in this list originate from one sample, sequenced in a study of CXCR3-negative and CXCR3-positive naive CD8 T cells. Findings and caveats of the study: Researchers report that CXCR3-positive naive cells carry more hydrophobic TRB CDR3s than CXCR3-negative naive cells.

Antigen specificity for these receptors is unknown. UMI-labeled 5' RACE TRB cDNA libraries were prepared from the cells. TCRdb derives one entry per CDR3 protein from the 5' RACE reads, leaving out DNA. Its table records some 68,000 distinct CDR3 sequences. Sequencing used naive CXCR3+ CD8+ T cells from blood. Regarding subset: CD45RO-CCR7+CD27+CD95- naive CD8+ T cells expressing CXCR3 (TNR3+). The origin of the receptors is a human donor in good health. Some clones in this sample may be carry-over from other donors' samples.

This chain links TRBV11-3 with TRBJ2-7; TCRdb reports TRBD1, a call that lacks DNA to check it against. The germline gives CDR1 SGHNT, CDR2 YENEEA. The CDR3 extends over 13 amino acids. CDR3 protein: CASSGFQGYEQYF.

The chain recombines TRBV7-2 with TRBJ2-7; the D call from TCRdb, TRBD1, cannot be confirmed without DNA. Per germline, CDR1 SGHTA and CDR2 FQGNSA. This CDR3 has 14 amino acids. CDR3 in amino acids: CASSSRGGADEQYF.

The genes are TRBV11-3 and TRBJ2-7. This CDR3 comprises 15 residues. Germline CDR1 is SGHNT and CDR2 is YENEEA. CDR3 residues: CASSATIDGRGEQYF.

The J gene is TRBJ2-1, the V gene TRBV7-9; TCRdb's D gene call, TRBD2, goes unchecked for lack of DNA. Germline CDR1 reads SEHNR; CDR2 reads FQNEAQ (reference sequence). The CDR3 covers 14 residues. CDR3 amino acids: CASRRTSGPNEQFF.

J is TRBJ2-3 and V is TRBV29-1; absent DNA, TCRdb's TRBD1 call cannot be checked. The V gene's germline CDR1 is SQVTM and CDR2 ANQGSEA. The CDR3 length is 17 residues. The chain's CDR3 is CSVEDHMDSGETDTQYF.

The chain combines TRBV28 with TRBJ2-7; the D call from TCRdb, TRBD1, cannot be confirmed without DNA. The CDR3 extends over 15 amino acids. Germline CDR1 and CDR2: MDHEN and SYDVKM. The CDR3 reads CASSSLTGKTYEQYF.

The CDR3 is CASSEGNEQFF. V gene TRBV2 combines with J gene TRBJ2-1. The germline V gene encodes CDR1 SNHLY and CDR2 FYNNEI. The CDR3 covers 11 residues.